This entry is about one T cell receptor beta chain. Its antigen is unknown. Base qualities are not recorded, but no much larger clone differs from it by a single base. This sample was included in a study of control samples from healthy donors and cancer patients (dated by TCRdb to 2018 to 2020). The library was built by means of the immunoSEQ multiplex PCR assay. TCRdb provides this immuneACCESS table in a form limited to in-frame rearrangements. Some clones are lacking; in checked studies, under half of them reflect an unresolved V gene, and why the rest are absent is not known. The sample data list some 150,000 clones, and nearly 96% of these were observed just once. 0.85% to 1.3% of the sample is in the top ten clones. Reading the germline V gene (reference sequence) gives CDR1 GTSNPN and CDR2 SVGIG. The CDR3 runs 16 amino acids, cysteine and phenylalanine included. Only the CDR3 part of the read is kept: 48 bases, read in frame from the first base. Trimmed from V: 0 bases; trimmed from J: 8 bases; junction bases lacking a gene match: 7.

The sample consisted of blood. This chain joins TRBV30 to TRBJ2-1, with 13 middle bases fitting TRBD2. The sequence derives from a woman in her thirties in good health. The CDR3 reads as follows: CAWSVPGLAGKDEQFF. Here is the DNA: TGTGCCTGGAGTGTACCGGGACTAGCGGGAAAGGATGAGCAGTTCTTC.